These 28 T cell receptor beta chains came from one sample sequenced in a study of Graves' ophthalmopathy and Graves' hyperthyroidism. As the template, RNA transcripts were used to amplify TCR beta CDR3 regions. HTBI-primed RT-PCR formed the first round, and a multiplex PCR formed the second. TCRdb re-called the multiplex PCR reads with MiXCR, one entry per CDR3 protein. The sample records approximately 1.2 million distinct CDR3 sequences, approximately 35% being singletons. Specimen: peripheral blood or thyroid tissue (not recorded which). The receptors stem from an adult man with Graves' hyperthyroidism.

The chain combines TRBV20-1 with TRBJ2-7; 10 nucleotides align to TRBD1. Germline V gene data show CDR1 as DFQATT and CDR2 as SNEGSKA (reference sequence). The CDR3 sequence is 12 residues long. The CDR3, as DNA: TGCAGCGCGACAGGGGGCCTCTACGAGCAGTACTTC. Amino acid sequence: CSATGGLYEQYF.

This chain connects TRBV15 to TRBJ2-5; 11 bases are shared with TRBD2. Looked up from germline, CDR1 is LNHNV and CDR2 is YYDKDF (reference sequence). With V trimmed by 3 bases and J by 0 bases, 3 bases remained unmatched. This CDR3 has 16 residues. CDR3: CATSSGLAGDQETQYF. DNA for the CDR3: TGTGCCACCAGCAGCGGACTAGCGGGCGACCAAGAGACCCAGTACTTC.

Many counts were recorded for this clonotype. The rearrangement uses TRBV20-1 and TRBJ1-1; D is possibly TRBD1 (5 bases). Germline-derived CDR1 and CDR2 are DFQATT and SNEGSKA (reference sequence). V was shortened by 5 bases and J by 7 bases, with 17 bases between the two germline ends. The CDR3 sequence is 13 residues long. For the CDR3, the DNA is TGCAGTGCTCAAGGGGCGCAAGGCTATGAAGCTTTCTTT. Protein product: CSAQGAQGYEAFF.

CDR3 sequence (DNA): TGTGCCAGCGTCAATAGGGAAGGGCAGCCGAACACTGAAGCTTTCTTT. This sequence encodes CASVNREGQPNTEAFF. This chain uses TRBV25-1 with TRBJ1-1; D gene unclear. This CDR3 is built from 16 residues. The ends were cut back, 8 bases at V and 1 base at J, with 20 bases in the middle. Germline V CDR1 and CDR2: MGHDK, SYGVNS.

This clonotype was seen just once. The chain links TRBV11-2 to TRBJ2-7; 10 bases align to TRBD1. Germline V gene lookup returns CDR1 SGHAT and CDR2 FQNNGV. With V trimmed by 2 bases and J by 0 bases, 10 bases remained unmatched. This CDR3 is 18 amino acids long. The CDR3 sequence is CASSLRAPGQGFSYEQYF. The CDR3 DNA is TGTGCCAGCAGCTTAAGGGCCCCGGGACAGGGGTTCTCCTACGAGCAGTACTTC. The full variable domain, with the rest looked up from reference TRBV11-2 and TRBJ2-7, is EAGVAQSPRYKIIEKRQSVAFWCNPISGHATLYWYQQILGQGPKLLIQFQNNGVVDDSQLPKDRFSAERLKGVDSTLKIQPAKLEDSAVYLCASSLRAPGQGFSYEQYFGPGTRLTVT.

This chain uses TRBV5-5 with TRBJ1-4; D is possibly TRBD1 (5 bases). V shed 0 bases and J shed 3 bases, with 9 bases lying between them. There are 15 residues in the CDR3. Germline V gives CDR1 SGHKS, CDR2 YYEKEE (reference sequence). CDR3 region: CASSLGWGPNEKLFF. The CDR3 DNA follows: TGTGCCAGCAGCTTGGGATGGGGCCCTAATGAAAAACTGTTTTTT.

This clonotype was seen a few times. No conserved phenylalanine or tryptophan ends this CDR3, so it is likely a read error. The limits of the CDR3 on the DNA are not certain, so only TCRdb's listed CDR3 is given. The rearrangement joins TRBV7-8 to TRBJ2-2; TRBD2, the D gene given by the table, was not confirmed from the DNA. The CDR3 is 11 residues long, counting both termini. In germline, CDR1 is SGHVS, CDR2 FQNEAQ. The CDR3: CASSLSQLAGV.

This clonotype has ten or more counts. V usage is TRBV24-1 and J usage is TRBJ1-1, with D unresolved. Trimming cost V 5 bases and J 1 base, with 7 bases left between them. The CDR3 length is 13 residues. Per the germline V gene, CDR1 is KGHDR and CDR2 is SFDVKD. Written as DNA, the CDR3 is TGTGCCACCAGTGGGAGGGAGAACACTGAAGCTTTCTTT. Protein sequence: CATSGRENTEAFF.

With regard to this clonotype: At one of its ends the junction is not consistent with the germline gene, which may arise from a read error. V and J are TRBV10-3 and TRBJ2-5, with 7 bases matching TRBD1. Germline values: CDR1 ENHRY, CDR2 SYGVKD. CDR3 size: 13 residues. CDR3 DNA: TGTGCCAGCAGTGACGCAAACAGGGGGACCCAGTACTTC. This translates into CASSDANRGTQYF.

The table lists this clonotype with a few counts. The rearrangement uses TRBV28 and TRBJ2-5; perhaps TRBD1 as D (6 bases). Germline CDR1 MDHEN, CDR2 SYDVKM. CDR3 length: 14 amino acids. The V gene lost 2 bases and the J gene lost 4 bases, with 11 bases spanning the gap. DNA of the CDR3: TGTGCCAGCAGTTTAAGACAGGTGCGAGAGACCCAGTACTTC. Translating gives CASSLRQVRETQYF.

This clonotype came up many times. For the CDR3, the DNA is TGTGCCAGCAGCTTGGCGCAGGGCGGCGAGCAGTACTTC. Its translation: CASSLAQGGEQYF. J is TRBJ2-7 and V is TRBV7-9; D is perhaps TRBD1 (5 bases). The V end lost 3 bases, the J end lost 6 bases, and 12 bases lay between the germline ends. The CDR3 consists of 13 residues. Germline V lookup: CDR1 SEHNR, CDR2 FQNEAQ (reference sequence).

In this sample, this clonotype turned up a few times. The chain uses TRBV12-3 or TRBV12-4 and TRBJ2-7, with D unresolved. V gave up 5 bases and J gave up 4 bases, with 12 bases separating them. The length of the CDR3 is 13 residues. The CDR3 DNA follows: TGTGCCAGCAGTGCACTTCGAAAATACGAGCAGTACTTC. Residues: CASSALRKYEQYF.

The chain uses TRBV24-1 and TRBJ2-2, with 13 bases lining up with TRBD2. After removal of 3 bases from V and 4 bases from J, the junction contained 10 bases not matched to a gene. The CDR3 is 19 amino acids. In germline, CDR1 is KGHDR, CDR2 SFDVKD. The CDR3 sequence: CATSDLPTSGGPLTGELFF. The CDR3, as DNA: TGTGCCACCAGTGATCTACCGACTAGCGGGGGGCCACTCACCGGGGAGCTGTTTTTT.

In this sample, this clonotype turned up a few times. This chain joins TRBV19 and TRBJ2-7; D possibly uses TRBD1 or TRBD2 (5 bases each). Germline V CDR1 and CDR2: LNHDA, SQIVND (reference sequence). Trimming took 3 bases from V and 4 from J, leaving 16 bases between them. This CDR3 is 15 amino acids long. Here the CDR3 reads CASSIRGPRTYEQYF. The CDR3 DNA is TGTGCCAGTAGTATTCGGGGTCCAAGGACATACGAGCAGTACTTC. The complete variable domain, with remaining parts taken from reference TRBV19 and TRBJ2-7, reads DGGITQSPKYLFRKEGQNVTLSCEQNLNHDAMYWYRQDPGQGLRLIYYSQIVNDFQKGDIAEGYSVSREKKESFPLTVTSAQKNPTAFYLCASSIRGPRTYEQYFGPGTRLTVT.

This clonotype was recorded many times. Mismatch with germline at one junction end may stem from a read error. The chain links TRBV5-1 to TRBJ1-3; D may be TRBD1 (6 bases). Germline CDR1 SGHRS, CDR2 YFSETQ. The CDR3 sequence is 16 residues long. As DNA, the CDR3 is TGCGCCAGCAGCCCCAAGGACAGCCGTTCTGGTAACACCATATATTTT. Encoded protein: CASSPKDSRSGNTIYF. Full variable domain (remainder filled in from reference TRBV5-1 and TRBJ1-3): KAGVTQTPRYLIKTRGQQVTLSCSPISGHRSVSWYQQTPGQGLQFLFEYFSETQRNKGNFPGRFSGRQFSNSRSEMNVSTLELGDSALYLCASSPKDSRSGNTIYFGEGSWLTVV.

V usage is TRBV10-2 and J usage is TRBJ2-7; D possibly corresponds to TRBD2 (5 bases). V lost 3 bases and J 7 bases, leaving 19 bases between the germline ends. The CDR3 covers 15 residues. Germline CDR1 and CDR2: WSHSY and SAAADI. The CDR3 DNA follows: TGCGCCAGCAGTGATTCGCGGCGGGCACCGGGGGAGCAGTACTTC. This codes for CASSDSRRAPGEQYF.

The chain recombines TRBV19 with TRBJ1-2; TRBD1 aligns across 7 bases. Germline assignment: CDR1 LNHDA and CDR2 SQIVND (reference sequence). The junction had 9 bases not matched to a gene; V was cut back by 7 bases and J by 4 bases. This CDR3 comprises 14 residues. In nucleotides, the CDR3 is TGTGCCAGTACTCGACAGGGTCTGAGCTATGGCTACACCTTC. Encoded protein: CASTRQGLSYGYTF. The full variable domain, in which reference TRBV19 and TRBJ1-2 provide the parts outside the CDR3, is DGGITQSPKYLFRKEGQNVTLSCEQNLNHDAMYWYRQDPGQGLRLIYYSQIVNDFQKGDIAEGYSVSREKKESFPLTVTSAQKNPTAFYLCASTRQGLSYGYTFGSGTRLTVV.

V is TRBV4-3 and J is TRBJ2-7, with TRBD2 matching 8 bases. The germline CDR1 and CDR2 sequences are LGHNA and YSLEER. The CDR3 is 15 residues long. V lost 5 bases to trimming and J lost 3 bases; unmatched junction nucleotides: 9. The chain's CDR3 is CASSSLRGGIYEQYF. CDR3 DNA sequence: TGCGCCAGCAGCTCTCTTCGGGGGGGCATCTACGAGCAGTACTTC.

This chain links TRBV7-8 with TRBJ1-5; possible D gene TRBD1, 5 bases. Germline V gene data show CDR1 as SGHVS and CDR2 as FQNEAQ. The length of the CDR3 is 14 residues. Trimming took 1 base from V and 7 from J, leaving 11 bases between them. The CDR3 region is CASSLGGGAQPQHF. In nucleotides, the CDR3 is TGTGCCAGCAGCTTAGGGGGGGGTGCGCAGCCCCAGCATTTT.

This clonotype turned up a few times. The V call is TRBV19, the J call TRBJ1-1; a possible D gene is TRBD1 (6 bases). Trimming stripped 1 base from V and 2 bases from J, with 11 bases between. Germline assignment: CDR1 LNHDA and CDR2 SQIVND (reference sequence). This CDR3 is 15 amino acids long. CDR3 in DNA: TGTGCCAGTAGTATAGCCCCGGGGGCCAACACTGAAGCTTTCTTT. Amino acids: CASSIAPGANTEAFF.

This clonotype has ten or more counts. The CDR3 is CASSLVGAVEAFF. CDR3 sequence (DNA): TGTGCCAGCAGCTTAGTCGGGGCGGTTGAAGCTTTCTTT. This sequence joins TRBV7-2 and TRBJ1-1; weak D call: TRBD1 (5 bases). Deletions cut 1 base from V and 7 bases from J, with 10 bases between. This CDR3 contains 13 residues. CDR1 SGHTA and CDR2 FQGNSA come from the germline V gene.

The chain joins TRBV6-5 to TRBJ2-6, with 8 bases identical to TRBD1. V trimming: 0 bases; J trimming: 5 bases; junction bases outside the gene matches: 6. There are 17 residues in the CDR3. Germline loops: CDR1 MNHEY, CDR2 SVGAGI. The CDR3 region is CASSYSTGALWANVLTF. CDR3 coding DNA: TGTGCCAGCAGTTACTCGACAGGGGCGCTCTGGGCCAACGTCCTGACTTTC.

This clonotype came up many times. This chain uses TRBV7-8 with TRBJ2-5; 9 bases align to TRBD2. V lost 5 bases and J lost 5; bases outside the gene matches: 9. The CDR3 is 15 residues long. Germline assignment: CDR1 SGHVS and CDR2 FQNEAQ. The CDR3 here is CASSRGRDSRETQYF. The DNA for the CDR3 is TGTGCCAGCAGCCGCGGGAGGGACTCTCGGGAGACCCAGTACTTC. The whole variable domain, filled in from reference TRBV7-8 and TRBJ2-5, reads GAGVSQSPRYKVAKRGQDVALRCDPISGHVSLFWYQQALGQGPEFLTYFQNEAQLDKSGLPSDRFFAERPEGSVSTLKIQRTQQEDSAVYLCASSRGRDSRETQYFGPGTRLLVL.

The CDR3 nucleotides read TGTGCCAGCAGCTTGCTAGCGACAGATAACTATGGCTACACCTTC. It translates to CASSLLATDNYGYTF. This chain connects TRBV5-5 to TRBJ1-2, with D perhaps TRBD1 (5 bases). Trimming pared 1 base from V and 1 base from J, leaving 11 bases between. This CDR3 is 15 amino acids long. Germline values: CDR1 SGHKS, CDR2 YYEKEE (reference sequence).

V is TRBV5-8 and J is TRBJ2-5; D gene unclear. CDR3 length equals 14 residues. Trimming removed 0 bases at V and 5 bases at J, with 11 bases between. Germline values: CDR1 SGHTS, CDR2 YDEGEE. CDR3 residues: CASSLGLRRETQYF. The CDR3, as DNA: TGTGCCAGCAGCTTGGGCCTCCGGCGGGAGACCCAGTACTTC.

This chain connects TRBV27 to TRBJ1-1; D gene ambiguous. The CDR3 extends over 11 amino acids. The V and J ends lost 5 bases and 8 bases respectively, with 9 bases between them. Germline assignment: CDR1 MNHEY and CDR2 SMNVEV (reference sequence). For the CDR3, the DNA is TGTGCCAGCAGTGATAGGGCAGAAGCTTTCTTT. Amino acids: CASSDRAEAFF.

This clonotype was detected once. Being one base from a much bigger clone, this may be a read error. V usage is TRBV7-9 and J usage is TRBJ1-1; TRBD1 agrees at 9 bases. Germline V gene lookup returns CDR1 SEHNR and CDR2 FQNEAQ (reference sequence). This CDR3 has 15 amino acids. The CDR3 protein is CTSSPRTGENTEAFF. In DNA, the CDR3 is TGTACCAGCAGCCCCCGGACAGGGGAGAACACTGAAGCTTTCTTT.

This clonotype was recorded at least ten times. The chain carries TRBV19 and TRBJ2-6; 7 positions match TRBD1. V gave up 5 bases and J gave up 0 bases; unmatched junction bases: 13. CDR1 is LNHDA and CDR2 is SQIVND in the germline V gene (reference sequence). The CDR3 has 19 residues. The CDR3 DNA reads TGTGCCAGTAGTCGTAAGACAGGGCCTGTGCTCTCTGGGGCCAACGTCCTGACTTTC. It yields the protein CASSRKTGPVLSGANVLTF.